The 18 T cell receptor beta chains reported below all come from one sample, sequenced in a study of blood T cell repertoires in COVID-19 (dated by TCRdb to the early 2020s). Libraries were prepared through the immunoSEQ multiplex PCR assay. In TCRdb, the immuneACCESS table is reduced to in-frame sequences with V and J assigned. These tables do not hold every clone; where another copy was compared, an unresolved V gene accounts for under half, and the others remain unexplained. The sample yields about 83,000 clones; approximately 86% were counted once. The ten largest clones take up 7.5% to 9.5% of the sample. Sequenced input: peripheral blood. These receptors all stem from a man aged 80 or over with active or convalescent COVID-19.

For the CDR3, the DNA is TGTGCCAGCTCACTTGCCGGGAGGAGTGAAAAACTGTTTTTT. This encodes CASSLAGRSEKLFF. The rearrangement links TRBV18 to TRBJ1-4; D is uncertain. The CDR3 has 14 residues. Germline assignment: CDR1 KGHSH and CDR2 LQKENI. The V end lost 4 bases, the J end lost 7 bases, and 13 bases lay between the germline ends.

Regarding this clone: Other DNA sequences in the sample encode the same CDR3. This chain uses TRBV24-1 with TRBJ1-2; a possible D gene is TRBD1 (6 bases). CDR1 and CDR2 (germline): KGHDR, SFDVKD. The CDR3 is 13 amino acids. Trimming removed 4 bases from V and 5 bases from J, with 10 bases in between. The CDR3 here is CATSDPTGYGYTF. For the CDR3, the DNA is TGTGCCACCAGTGACCCCACAGGGTATGGCTACACCTTC.

This sequence joins TRBV14 and TRBJ2-7, with 10 bases fitting TRBD2. The J segment lost 0 bases and the V segment lost 2 bases, leaving 1 base of the junction unmatched. The CDR3 runs 15 residues. Germline V gene lookup returns CDR1 SGHDN and CDR2 FVKESK. The CDR3 is CASSQSSGSSYEQYV. Here the CDR3 DNA reads TGTGCCAGCAGCCAATCTAGCGGGAGCTCCTACGAGCAGTACGTC.

CDR3 coding DNA: TGTGCCAGCAGTGAACCGACAGGGAGTCGAGCTTTCTTT. Translation gives CASSEPTGSRAFF. The J gene is TRBJ1-1, the V gene TRBV25-1; TRBD1 matches 7 bases. The CDR3 sequence is 13 residues long. V shed 2 bases, J shed 10 bases, and the junction held 7 bases outside the gene matches. The germline V gene has CDR1 MGHDK and CDR2 SYGVNS.

This clone was seen only once. CDR3 nucleotide sequence: TGTGCCAGCAGCTTAACCTCGTTCGGGGGTAATTCACCCCTCCACTTT. This encodes CASSLTSFGGNSPLHF. This chain links TRBV11-3 with TRBJ1-6; D possibly corresponds to TRBD1 (5 bases). The CDR3 runs 16 residues. V was pared by 2 bases and J by 6 bases, with 14 bases between. Germline V gene sequence: CDR1 SGHNT, CDR2 YENEEA. Together with reference TRBV11-3 and TRBJ1-6, the CDR3 gives the full variable domain: EAGVVQSPRYKIIEKKQPVAFWCNPISGHNTLYWYLQNLGQGPELLIRYENEEAVDDSQLPKDRFSAERLKGVDSTLKIQPAELGDSAVYLCASSLTSFGGNSPLHFGNGTRLTVT.

The V call is TRBV28, the J call TRBJ1-2; tentative D call: TRBD1 (6 bases). Germline CDR1 is MDHEN and CDR2 is SYDVKM. CDR3 length equals 16 residues. Trimming removed 2 bases at V and 3 bases at J, with 16 bases between. This CDR3 reads CASSLLVEGGDYGYTF. The CDR3 bases are TGTGCCAGCAGTTTACTTGTGGAAGGGGGTGACTATGGCTACACCTTC.

This clone was seen just once. This chain joins TRBV27 and TRBJ1-2, with D perhaps TRBD1 (6 bases). The CDR3 is made up of 13 amino acids. V dropped 2 bases and J dropped 8 bases, with 12 bases sitting between them. CDR1 MNHEY and CDR2 SMNVEV come from the germline V gene (reference sequence). The CDR3 region has the DNA TGTGCCAGCAGTTTAAGGGAGGGGGACGGCTACACCTTC. It codes for CASSLREGDGYTF.

The chain employs TRBV19 and TRBJ2-2; tentatively, D is TRBD1 (5 bases). CDR1 LNHDA and CDR2 SQIVND come from the germline V gene (reference sequence). CDR3 length: 14 amino acids. The ends were cut back, 4 bases at V and 0 bases at J, with 6 bases in the middle. This CDR3 is CASSKGTNTGELFF. The CDR3 region has the DNA TGTGCCAGTAGTAAGGGGACGAACACCGGGGAGCTGTTTTTT.

The V call is TRBV7-3, the J call TRBJ2-1; D might be TRBD2 (6 bases). Trimming removed 5 bases at V and 5 bases at J, with 19 bases between. Germline V CDR1 and CDR2: SGHTA, FQGTGA. This CDR3 spans 16 amino acids. CDR3 nucleotide sequence: TGTGCCAGCAGCCCCCTCGGGGGAGCGGGCAACAATGAGCAGTTCTTC. It yields the protein CASSPLGGAGNNEQFF.

V usage is TRBV19 and J usage is TRBJ1-2, with D uncertain. Germline CDR1 reads LNHDA; CDR2 reads SQIVND (reference sequence). There are 14 residues in the CDR3. V gave up 5 bases and J gave up 7 bases, with 17 bases separating them. The CDR3: CASSFETRRIGYTF. CDR3 bases: TGTGCCAGTAGTTTTGAGACAAGACGTATTGGCTACACCTTC.

The chain is built from TRBV4-2 and TRBJ1-2; TRBD1 might be the D (5 bases). Germline values: CDR1 LGHNA, CDR2 YNFKEQ. V was cut by 1 base and J by 8 bases, with 17 bases left in between. The CDR3 is made up of 15 amino acids. The CDR3 DNA reads TGTGCCAGCAGCCAAGGTAATCAGGGCCTCGGGGGCTACACCTTC. Its protein is CASSQGNQGLGGYTF.

The chain has TRBV28 and TRBJ2-7; 9 nucleotides match TRBD2. The CDR3 has 16 amino acids. Germline CDR1 reads MDHEN; CDR2 reads SYDVKM. Losses at the gene ends were 3 bases for V and 1 base for J; bases not matched to a gene: 7. DNA for the CDR3: TGTGCCAGCAGTTTTTCCCTAGCGGGGTTATCCTACGAGCAGTACGTC. Its protein product is CASSFSLAGLSYEQYV.

This clone came up a few times. V gene TRBV19 combines with J gene TRBJ2-6; D remains unclear. The V and J ends lost 3 bases and 0 bases respectively, with 3 bases between them. CDR1 is LNHDA, CDR2 SQIVND, per germline (reference sequence). The CDR3 spans 14 residues. The CDR3 reads CASSINSGANVLTF. The CDR3 nucleotides are TGTGCCAGTAGTATCAACTCTGGGGCCAACGTCCTGACTTTC.

V gene TRBV5-1 combines with J gene TRBJ1-1; no clear D. The V end lost 0 bases, the J end lost 3 bases, and 6 bases lay between the germline ends. Germline CDR1 reads SGHRS; CDR2 reads YFSETQ. The CDR3 has 13 amino acids. The CDR3 DNA reads TGCGCCAGCAGCTTGGTACCGGACACTGAAGCTTTCTTT. Amino acids: CASSLVPDTEAFF.

The chain is built from TRBV27 and TRBJ2-3; possible D gene TRBD1, 5 bases. Germline CDR1 is MNHEY and CDR2 is SMNVEV (reference sequence). V gave up 5 bases and J gave up 0 bases, with 9 bases separating them. This CDR3 contains 14 residues. The CDR3 loop is CASSRTYSTDTQYF. The CDR3 DNA reads as TGTGCCAGCAGTAGGACATATAGCACAGATACGCAGTATTTT.

This chain connects TRBV6-5 to TRBJ2-3; 7 bases match TRBD1. Germline V gene sequence: CDR1 MNHEY, CDR2 SVGAGI. This CDR3 has 14 residues. V lost 6 bases to trimming and J lost 1 base; unmatched junction nucleotides: 4. The chain's CDR3 is CASSLGQGTDTQYF. Here the CDR3 DNA reads TGTGCCAGCAGCCTCGGACAGGGCACAGATACGCAGTATTTT.

V and J are TRBV6-6 and TRBJ2-3; 8 bases map to TRBD2. The CDR3 loop spans 15 amino acids. Losses at the gene ends were 5 bases for V and 7 bases for J; bases not matched to a gene: 11. Germline V gene sequence: CDR1 MNHNY, CDR2 SVGAGI (reference sequence). The CDR3 DNA reads TGTGCCAGCAGTCCTCCGGGACTAGGTCGAAATACGCAGTATTTT. Translating gives CASSPPGLGRNTQYF.

The V gene is TRBV5-1, the J gene TRBJ1-1; TRBD1 matches at 8 bases. Germline V CDR1 and CDR2: SGHRS, YFSETQ. The CDR3 is made up of 19 amino acids. The trim removed 2 bases at V and 1 base at J, leaving 16 bases unmatched. CDR3 nucleotides: TGCGCCAGCAGCTTAGACCGGACAGGGATCACAGGGGCGAACACTGAAGCTTTCTTT. It codes for CASSLDRTGITGANTEAFF.